This TCR beta chain was observed in a study of shared clonotypes between healthy human individuals. Overall study: Three men and a couple of women, aged 18 to 49, were donors.

The repertoire was sequenced with immunoSEQ multiplex PCR; TCRdb's copy has only in-frame clones and lacks some. Of more than 2 million clones in the sample, approximately 95% were seen once. The CDR3 contains 14 residues. Trimming cost V 11 bases and J 3 bases; bases outside gene matches: 7. Germline V lookup: CDR1 SEHNR, CDR2 FQNEAQ (reference sequence). Sequenced: naive CD4+ T cells sorted from blood. Subset denoted: CD45RA+ positively selected. The TCR comes from a man aged 18 to 29 in good health. The chain has TRBV7-9 and TRBJ2-2; 9 bases map to TRBD1. CDR3 sequence (DNA): TGTGCCGGACCGACAGGGGGTGACACCGGGGAGCTGTTTTTT. Its translation is CAGPTGGDTGELFF.